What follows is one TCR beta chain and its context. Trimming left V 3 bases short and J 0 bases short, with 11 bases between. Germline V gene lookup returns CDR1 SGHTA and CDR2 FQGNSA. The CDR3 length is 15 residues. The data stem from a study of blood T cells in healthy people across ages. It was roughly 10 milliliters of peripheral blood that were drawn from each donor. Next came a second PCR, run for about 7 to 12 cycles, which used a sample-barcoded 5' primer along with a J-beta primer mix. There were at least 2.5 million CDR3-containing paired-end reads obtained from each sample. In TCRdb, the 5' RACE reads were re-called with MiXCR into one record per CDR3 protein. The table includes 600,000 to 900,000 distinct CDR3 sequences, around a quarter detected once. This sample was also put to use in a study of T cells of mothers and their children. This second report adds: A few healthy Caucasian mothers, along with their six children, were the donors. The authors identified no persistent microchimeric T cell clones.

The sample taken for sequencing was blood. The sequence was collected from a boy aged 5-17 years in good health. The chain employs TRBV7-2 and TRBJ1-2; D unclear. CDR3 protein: CASSLFVAANYGYTF. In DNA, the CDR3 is TGTGCCAGCAGCTTGTTCGTTGCAGCTAACTATGGCTACACCTTC.